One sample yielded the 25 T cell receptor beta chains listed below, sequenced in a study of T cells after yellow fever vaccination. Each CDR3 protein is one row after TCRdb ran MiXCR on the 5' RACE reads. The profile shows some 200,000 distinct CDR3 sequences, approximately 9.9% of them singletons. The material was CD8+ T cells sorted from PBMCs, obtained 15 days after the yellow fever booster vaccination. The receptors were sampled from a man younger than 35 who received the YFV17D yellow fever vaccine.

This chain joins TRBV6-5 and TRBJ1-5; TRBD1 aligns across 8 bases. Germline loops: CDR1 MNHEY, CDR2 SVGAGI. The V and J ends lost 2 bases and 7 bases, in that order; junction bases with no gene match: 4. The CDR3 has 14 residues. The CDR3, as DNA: TGTGCCAGCAGTTACGGGACAGGTATGCAGCCCCAGCATTTT. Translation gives CASSYGTGMQPQHF.

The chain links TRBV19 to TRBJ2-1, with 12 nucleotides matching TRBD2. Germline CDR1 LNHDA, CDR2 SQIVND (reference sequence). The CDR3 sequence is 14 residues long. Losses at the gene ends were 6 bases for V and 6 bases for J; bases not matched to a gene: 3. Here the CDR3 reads CASRPSGGANEQFF. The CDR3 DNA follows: TGTGCCAGTAGGCCTAGCGGGGGGGCCAATGAGCAGTTCTTC.

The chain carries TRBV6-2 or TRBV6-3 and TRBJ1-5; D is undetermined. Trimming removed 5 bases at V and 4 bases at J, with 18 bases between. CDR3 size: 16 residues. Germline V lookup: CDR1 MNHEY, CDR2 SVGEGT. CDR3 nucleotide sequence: TGTGCCAGCAGTCCTACACAGTACTACCAGAATCAGCCCCAGCATTTT. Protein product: CASSPTQYYQNQPQHF.

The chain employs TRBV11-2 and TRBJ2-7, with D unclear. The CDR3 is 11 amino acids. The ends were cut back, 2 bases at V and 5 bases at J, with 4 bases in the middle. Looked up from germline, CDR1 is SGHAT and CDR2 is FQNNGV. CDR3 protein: CASSLIHEQYF. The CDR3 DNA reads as TGTGCCAGCAGCTTAATCCACGAGCAGTACTTC.

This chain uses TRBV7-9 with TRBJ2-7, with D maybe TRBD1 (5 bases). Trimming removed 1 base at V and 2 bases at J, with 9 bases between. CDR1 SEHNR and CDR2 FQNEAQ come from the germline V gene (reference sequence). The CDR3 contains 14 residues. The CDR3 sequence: CASSLVQGAYEQYF. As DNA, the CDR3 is TGTGCCAGCAGCTTAGTGCAGGGCGCCTACGAGCAGTACTTC.

The CDR3 here is CASSLEGSETQYF. DNA for the CDR3: TGTGCCAGCAGCTTAGAAGGGTCGGAGACCCAGTACTTC. This sequence joins TRBV7-7 and TRBJ2-5, with D uncertain. The V end was cut by 1 base, the J end by 5 bases, with 8 bases between. The CDR3 has 13 amino acids. Germline V CDR1 and CDR2: SSHAT, FNYEAQ (reference sequence). The complete variable domain, with remaining parts taken from reference TRBV7-7 and TRBJ2-5, reads GAGVSQSPRYKVTKRGQDVTLRCDPISSHATLYWYQQALGQGPEFLTYFNYEAQPDKSGLPSDRFSAERPEGSISTLTIQRTEQRDSAMYRCASSLEGSETQYFGPGTRLLVL.

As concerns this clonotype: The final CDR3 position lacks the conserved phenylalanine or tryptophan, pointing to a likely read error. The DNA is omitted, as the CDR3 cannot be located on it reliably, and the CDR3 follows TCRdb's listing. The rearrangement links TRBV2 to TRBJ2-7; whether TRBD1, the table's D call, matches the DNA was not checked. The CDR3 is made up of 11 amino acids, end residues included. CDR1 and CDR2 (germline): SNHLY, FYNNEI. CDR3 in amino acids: CASSEGQGAFS.

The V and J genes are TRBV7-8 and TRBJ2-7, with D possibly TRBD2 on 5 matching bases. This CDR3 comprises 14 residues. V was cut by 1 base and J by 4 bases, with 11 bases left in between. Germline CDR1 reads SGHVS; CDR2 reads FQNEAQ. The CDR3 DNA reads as TGTGCCAGCAGCTTAGATGCTAGCTCGTACGAGCAGTACGTC. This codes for CASSLDASSYEQYV.

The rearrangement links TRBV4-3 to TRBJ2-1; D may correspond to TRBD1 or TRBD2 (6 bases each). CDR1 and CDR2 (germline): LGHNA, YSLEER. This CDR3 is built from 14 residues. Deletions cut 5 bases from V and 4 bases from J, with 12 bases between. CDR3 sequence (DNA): TGCGCCAGCAGCGAGGACAGCGGGTACAATGAGCAGTTCTTC. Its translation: CASSEDSGYNEQFF.

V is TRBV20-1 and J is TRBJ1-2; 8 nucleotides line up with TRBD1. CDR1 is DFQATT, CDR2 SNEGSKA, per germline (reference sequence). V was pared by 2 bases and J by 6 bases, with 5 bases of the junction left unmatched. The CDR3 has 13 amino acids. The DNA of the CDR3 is TGCAGTGCTAGACTTGGACAGGGCAATGGCTACACCTTC. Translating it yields CSARLGQGNGYTF.

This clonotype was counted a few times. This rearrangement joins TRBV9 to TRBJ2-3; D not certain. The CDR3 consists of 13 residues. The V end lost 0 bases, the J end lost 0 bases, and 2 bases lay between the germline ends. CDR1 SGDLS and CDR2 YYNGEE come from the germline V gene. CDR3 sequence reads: CASSVDSTDTQYF. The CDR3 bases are TGTGCCAGCAGCGTAGATAGCACAGATACGCAGTATTTT.

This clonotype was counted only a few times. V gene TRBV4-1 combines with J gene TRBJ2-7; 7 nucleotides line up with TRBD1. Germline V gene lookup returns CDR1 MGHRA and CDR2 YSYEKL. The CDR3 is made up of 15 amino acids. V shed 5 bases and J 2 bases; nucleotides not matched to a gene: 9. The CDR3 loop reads CASSSARDRPYEQYF. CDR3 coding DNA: TGCGCCAGCAGCAGTGCCCGGGACAGACCCTACGAGCAGTACTTC.

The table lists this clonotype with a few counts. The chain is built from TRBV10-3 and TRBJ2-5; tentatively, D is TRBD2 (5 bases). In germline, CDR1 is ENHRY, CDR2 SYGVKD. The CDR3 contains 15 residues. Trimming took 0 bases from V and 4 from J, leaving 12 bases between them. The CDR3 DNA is TGTGCCATCAGTGAGTCCGAGGGCGGCGGAGAGACCCAGTACTTC. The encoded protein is CAISESEGGGETQYF.

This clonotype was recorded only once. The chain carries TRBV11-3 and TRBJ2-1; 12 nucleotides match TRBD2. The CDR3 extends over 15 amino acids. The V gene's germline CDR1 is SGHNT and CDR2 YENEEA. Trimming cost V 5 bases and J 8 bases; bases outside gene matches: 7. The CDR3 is CASSDTSGGRDEQFF. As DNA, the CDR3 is TGTGCCAGCAGCGATACTAGCGGGGGGCGGGATGAGCAGTTCTTC.

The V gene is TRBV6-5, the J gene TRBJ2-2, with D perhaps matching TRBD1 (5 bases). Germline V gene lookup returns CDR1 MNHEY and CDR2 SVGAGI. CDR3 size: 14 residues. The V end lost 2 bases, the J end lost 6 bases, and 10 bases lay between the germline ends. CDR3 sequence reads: CASSYGAFPGELFF. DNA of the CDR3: TGTGCCAGCAGTTACGGGGCCTTCCCCGGGGAGCTGTTTTTT.

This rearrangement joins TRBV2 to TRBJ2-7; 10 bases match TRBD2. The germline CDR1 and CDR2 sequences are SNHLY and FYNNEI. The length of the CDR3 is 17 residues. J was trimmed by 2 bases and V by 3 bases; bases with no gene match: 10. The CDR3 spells CASSDRAWLAGAYEQYF. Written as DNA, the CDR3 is TGTGCCAGCAGTGACCGCGCTTGGCTAGCGGGGGCCTACGAGCAGTACTTC.

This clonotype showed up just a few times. The DNA for the CDR3 is TGCGCCAGCAGCCTGCATCCGACGGGGAACACTGAAGCTTTCTTT. Translated, it gives CASSLHPTGNTEAFF. This chain joins TRBV5-1 and TRBJ1-1; no definite D call. V was trimmed by 4 bases and J by 1 base, leaving 14 bases between them. This CDR3 region has 15 residues. CDR1 SGHRS and CDR2 YFSETQ come from the germline V gene.

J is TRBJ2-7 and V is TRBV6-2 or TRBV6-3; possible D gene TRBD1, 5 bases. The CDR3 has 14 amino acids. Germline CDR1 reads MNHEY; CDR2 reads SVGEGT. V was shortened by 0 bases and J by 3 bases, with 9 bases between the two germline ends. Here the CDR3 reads CASSYSGQRYEQYV. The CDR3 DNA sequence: TGTGCCAGCAGTTACTCGGGGCAGCGCTACGAGCAGTACGTC.

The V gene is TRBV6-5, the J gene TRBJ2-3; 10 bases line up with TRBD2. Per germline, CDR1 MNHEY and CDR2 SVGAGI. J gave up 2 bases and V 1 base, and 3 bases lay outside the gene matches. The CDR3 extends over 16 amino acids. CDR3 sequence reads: CASSYFSGGDTDTQYF. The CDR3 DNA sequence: TGTGCCAGCAGTTACTTCAGCGGGGGGGACACAGATACGCAGTATTTT.

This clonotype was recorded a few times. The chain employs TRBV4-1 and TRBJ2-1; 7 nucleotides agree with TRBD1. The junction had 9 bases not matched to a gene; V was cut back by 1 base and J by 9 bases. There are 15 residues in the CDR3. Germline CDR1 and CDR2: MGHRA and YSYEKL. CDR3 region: CASSQGNRGRIEQFF. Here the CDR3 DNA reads TGCGCCAGCAGCCAAGGTAACAGGGGCCGGATTGAGCAGTTCTTC.

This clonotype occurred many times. The chain's CDR3 is CASSLARAYYNEQFF. CDR3 in DNA: TGTGCCAGCAGCTTAGCCCGGGCCTATTACAATGAGCAGTTCTTC. This chain uses TRBV7-9 with TRBJ2-1; D unresolved. The germline CDR1 and CDR2 sequences are SEHNR and FQNEAQ (reference sequence). The V end lost 0 bases, the J end lost 4 bases, and 10 bases lay between the germline ends. The CDR3 loop spans 15 amino acids.

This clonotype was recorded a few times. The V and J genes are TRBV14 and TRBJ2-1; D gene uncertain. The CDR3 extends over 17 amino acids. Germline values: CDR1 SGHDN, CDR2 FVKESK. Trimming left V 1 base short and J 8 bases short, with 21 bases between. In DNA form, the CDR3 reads TGTGCCAGCAGCCAAGCTCTAAGTATGATCGGTGGGGATGAGCAGTTCTTC. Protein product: CASSQALSMIGGDEQFF.

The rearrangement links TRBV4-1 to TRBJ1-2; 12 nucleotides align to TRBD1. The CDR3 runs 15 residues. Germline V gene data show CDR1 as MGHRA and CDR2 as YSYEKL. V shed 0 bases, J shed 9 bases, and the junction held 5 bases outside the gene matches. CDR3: CASSQDRDRGLSYTF. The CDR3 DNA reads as TGCGCCAGCAGCCAAGACCGGGACAGGGGGCTAAGCTACACCTTC.

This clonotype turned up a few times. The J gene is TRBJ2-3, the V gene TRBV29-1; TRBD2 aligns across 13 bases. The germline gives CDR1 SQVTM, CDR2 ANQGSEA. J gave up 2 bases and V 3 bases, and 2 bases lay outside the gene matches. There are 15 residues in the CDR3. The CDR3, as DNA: TGCAGCGTTGACGGACTAGCGGGGGACACAGATACGCAGTATTTT. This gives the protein CSVDGLAGDTDTQYF.

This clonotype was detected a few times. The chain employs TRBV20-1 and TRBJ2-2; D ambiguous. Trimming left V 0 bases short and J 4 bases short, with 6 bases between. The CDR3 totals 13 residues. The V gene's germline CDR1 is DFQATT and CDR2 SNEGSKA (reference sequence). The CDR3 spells CSAREGCTGELFF. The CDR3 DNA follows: TGCAGTGCTAGAGAGGGTTGCACCGGGGAGCTGTTTTTT.